A single sample gave rise to the 10 T cell receptor beta chains below, sequenced in a study of T cells in Graves' hyperthyroidism and ophthalmopathy. RNA transcripts were the template for amplifying TCR beta CDR3 regions. HTBI primers were used for first-round RT-PCR of the TCR CDR3. In TCRdb, the multiplex PCR reads were re-called with MiXCR into one record per CDR3 protein. The repertoire has around 700,000 distinct CDR3 sequences, approximately 18% of them found once; the top ten carry roughly 17%. Sample: blood. These receptors were taken from a woman aged 45-65 years with Graves' hyperthyroidism that later progressed to Graves' ophthalmopathy.

The V and J genes are TRBV10-3 and TRBJ2-2, with TRBD2 identical over 15 bases. This CDR3 region has 16 residues. With V trimmed by 7 bases and J by 5 bases, 5 bases remained unmatched. Per the germline V gene, CDR1 is ENHRY and CDR2 is SYGVKD. CDR3 residues: CAINAGTSGGTGELFF. The CDR3 region has the DNA TGTGCCATCAACGCTGGGACTAGCGGGGGGACCGGGGAGCTGTTTTTT.

The V gene is TRBV20-1, the J gene TRBJ1-2; D is uncertain. V lost 8 bases, J lost 4 bases, and 14 bases lay in between. Germline loops: CDR1 DFQATT, CDR2 SNEGSKA (reference sequence). This CDR3 has 12 amino acids. The CDR3 DNA reads TGCAGTTCGAAGGTCTACGGCTATGGCTACACCTTC. Translating gives CSSKVYGYGYTF.

The chain combines TRBV27 with TRBJ2-3; D uncertain. CDR1 and CDR2 from the germline V gene are MNHEY and SMNVEV (reference sequence). The V end was cut by 4 bases, the J end by 1 base, with 6 bases between. This CDR3 region has 13 residues. CDR3 amino acids: CASSYAGTDTQYF. The CDR3 nucleotides are TGTGCCAGCAGTTATGCGGGCACAGATACGCAGTATTTT.

This clonotype was seen many times. CDR3 DNA sequence: TGTGCCAGCAGCCGACAGAGCTTTAACACCGGGGAGCTGTTTTTT. Its protein product is CASSRQSFNTGELFF. This sequence joins TRBV11-2 and TRBJ2-2; D may be TRBD1 (5 bases). V was clipped by 5 bases and J by 2 bases, with 12 bases between them. CDR1 is SGHAT, CDR2 FQNNGV, per germline. The CDR3 has 15 residues.

The J gene is TRBJ1-4, the V gene TRBV6-1; 9 bases are a match to TRBD1. V was pared by 5 bases and J by 10 bases, with 14 bases of the junction left unmatched. Per germline, CDR1 MNHNS and CDR2 SASEGT. This CDR3 spans 16 amino acids. The CDR3 spells CASSPPGDRDLGKLFF. CDR3 coding DNA: TGTGCCAGCAGTCCCCCGGGGGACAGGGACCTTGGAAAACTGTTTTTT.

This clonotype was found a few times. The chain joins TRBV20-1 to TRBJ2-5; no clear D. This CDR3 is built from 12 residues. The germline V gene has CDR1 DFQATT and CDR2 SNEGSKA (reference sequence). V dropped 0 bases and J dropped 9 bases, with 11 bases sitting between them. CDR3 sequence: CSARDSATAQYF. CDR3 bases: TGCAGTGCTAGAGATTCGGCAACGGCCCAGTACTTC.

In its sample, this clonotype was seen many times. The CDR3 region has the DNA TGTGCCAGCTCACCAGGCTTTGGACAGGGAATCCGAAACTATGGCTACACCTTC. This sequence encodes CASSPGFGQGIRNYGYTF. The rearrangement links TRBV18 to TRBJ1-2, with 8 bases identical to TRBD1. The V and J ends lost 2 bases and 2 bases, in that order; junction bases with no gene match: 13. The CDR3 contains 18 residues. Germline CDR1 and CDR2: KGHSH and LQKENI.

This clonotype was observed at least ten times. The chain is built from TRBV19 and TRBJ2-1, with D possibly matching TRBD2 (7 bases). The germline V gene encodes CDR1 LNHDA and CDR2 SQIVND (reference sequence). Trimming stripped 7 bases from V and 7 bases from J, with 23 bases between. The length of the CDR3 is 16 residues. The CDR3 is CASNPLGGGFGNEQFF. CDR3 nucleotide sequence: TGTGCCAGTAATCCCCTTGGCGGGGGCTTTGGAAATGAGCAGTTCTTC.

This chain uses TRBV6-1 with TRBJ2-5; no reliable D call. The CDR3 loop spans 11 amino acids. V was shortened by 5 bases and J by 9 bases, with 10 bases between the two germline ends. Germline-derived CDR1 and CDR2 are MNHNS and SASEGT. The CDR3 spells CASSSPRAQYF. The CDR3 DNA follows: TGTGCCAGCAGTTCACCTCGGGCCCAGTACTTC.

This clonotype was counted many times. This sequence joins TRBV3-1 and TRBJ1-1; D not resolved. The V end lost 0 bases, the J end lost 0 bases, and 11 bases lay between the germline ends. Germline assignment: CDR1 LGHDT and CDR2 YNNKEL (reference sequence). CDR3 length: 16 amino acids. As DNA, the CDR3 is TGTGCCAGCAGCCAAGAGTCATCGGGTTTGAACACTGAAGCTTTCTTT. Amino acid sequence: CASSQESSGLNTEAFF.